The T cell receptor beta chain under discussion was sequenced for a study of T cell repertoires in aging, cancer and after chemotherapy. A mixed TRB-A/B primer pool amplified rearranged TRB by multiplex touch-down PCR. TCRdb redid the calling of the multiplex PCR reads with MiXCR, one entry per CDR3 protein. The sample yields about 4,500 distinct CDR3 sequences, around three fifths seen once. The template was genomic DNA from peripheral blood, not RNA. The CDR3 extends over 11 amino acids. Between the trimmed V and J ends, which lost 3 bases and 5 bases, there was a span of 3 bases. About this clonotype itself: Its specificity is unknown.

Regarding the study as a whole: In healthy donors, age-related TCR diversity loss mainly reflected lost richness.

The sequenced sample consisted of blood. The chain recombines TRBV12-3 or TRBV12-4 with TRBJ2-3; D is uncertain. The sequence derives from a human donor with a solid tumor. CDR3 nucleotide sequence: TGTGCCAGCAGTTTGGTAGATACGCAGTATTTT. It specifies CASSLVDTQYF.